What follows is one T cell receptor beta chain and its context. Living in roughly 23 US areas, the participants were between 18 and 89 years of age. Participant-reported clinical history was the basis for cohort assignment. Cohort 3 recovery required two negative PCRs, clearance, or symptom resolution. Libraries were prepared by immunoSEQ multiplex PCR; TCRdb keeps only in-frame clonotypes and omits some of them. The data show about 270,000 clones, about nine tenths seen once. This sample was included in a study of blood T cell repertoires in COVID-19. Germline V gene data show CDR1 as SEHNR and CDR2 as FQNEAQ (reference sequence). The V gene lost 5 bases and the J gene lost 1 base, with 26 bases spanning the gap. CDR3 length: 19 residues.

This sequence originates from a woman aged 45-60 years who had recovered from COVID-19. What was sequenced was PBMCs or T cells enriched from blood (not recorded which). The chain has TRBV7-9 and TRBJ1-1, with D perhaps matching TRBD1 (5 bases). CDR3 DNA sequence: TGTGCCAGCAGCCCCCACGATCAGGGTTGGGTAGAGAAGAACACTGAAGCTTTCTTT. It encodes CASSPHDQGWVEKNTEAFF.